This TCR beta chain originates from a study of CD8+CD57+ T cells in acquired aplastic anemia. Profiles of TCR beta VDJ and CDR3 were generated from a genomic DNA template. TCRdb reprocessed the reads via MiXCR and lists one record per CDR3 protein. The profile covers 400,000 to 450,000 distinct CDR3 sequences, with about 70% appearing a single time and more than 3.5% taken by the ten largest. With 5 bases clipped from V and 10 bases from J, the junction kept 7 bases outside the gene matches. Germline CDR1 is SNHLY and CDR2 is FYNNEI. The CDR3 runs to 14 residues. This TCR was sampled from a human donor in good health, serving as a control. V and J are TRBV2 and TRBJ1-6; 8 bases line up with TRBD1. Material for sequencing was sorted CD4+, CD8+, or CD8+CD57+ T cells (not recorded which) from PBMCs. CDR3 coding DNA: TGTGCCAGCAGTTCAACAGGGGGGAACTCACCCCTCCACTTT. This encodes CASSSTGGNSPLHF.